The rows below give T cell receptor beta chains drawn from one sample of a study of blood T cell repertoires in COVID-19. Libraries were prepared by immunoSEQ multiplex PCR; TCRdb keeps only in-frame clonotypes and omits some of them. The repertoire holds about 150,000 clones, with approximately 80% as singletons. Sequenced material: peripheral blood. Receptors were obtained from a woman aged 55-70 years with COVID-19, enrolled during active disease. CDR3s include the opening cysteine and the closing phenylalanine or tryptophan. The order of the fields is CDR3 length, D gene, clone size, V gene, J gene, CDR3 DNA, CDR3 protein. A D gene is named only where the DNA matches it firmly. Where a row states a size, it is once, few, many or the class of an expanded clone; other rows omit it.

length: 13; D: TRBD1; size: once; V: TRBV20-1; J: TRBJ1-2; DNA: TGCAGTGCTAGTGTGGACAGGTATATTGGCTACACCTTC; CDR3: CSASVDRYIGYTF
length: 15; D: TRBD2; size: -; V: TRBV10-3; J: TRBJ2-5; DNA: TGTGCCATCAGTGCCGGGGGGGCCGTGGAAGAGACCCAGTACTTC; CDR3: CAISAGGAVEETQYF
length: 13; D: TRBD2; size: -; V: TRBV20-1; J: TRBJ2-1; DNA: TGCAGTGCTAGTAGCGGGGGTTACAATGAGCAGTTCTTC; CDR3: CSASSGGYNEQFF
length: 15; D: -; size: few; V: TRBV19; J: TRBJ2-3; DNA: TGTGCCAGTAGTATTGGGGGGGCCGACACAGATACGCAGTATTTT; CDR3: CASSIGGADTDTQYF
length: 14; D: TRBD1; size: -; V: TRBV5-4; J: TRBJ2-2; DNA: TGTGCCAGCAGCCGGGGACAGGTGACCGGGGAGCTGTTTTTT; CDR3: CASSRGQVTGELFF
length: 16; D: TRBD2; size: -; V: TRBV18; J: TRBJ2-1; DNA: TGTGCCAGCTCACCAGGTTCTAGCGGGACGGGCTATGAGCAGTTCTTC; CDR3: CASSPGSSGTGYEQFF
length: 15; D: TRBD1; size: once; V: TRBV19; J: TRBJ1-4; DNA: TGTGCCAGTAGAGGACAGGGGCGATTTGTTGAAAAACTGTTTTTT; CDR3: CASRGQGRFVEKLFF
length: 14; D: -; size: -; V: TRBV18; J: TRBJ1-1; DNA: TGTGCCAGCTCACCAATATCCAGGGATACTGAAGCTTTCTTT; CDR3: CASSPISRDTEAFF
length: 13; D: -; size: -; V: TRBV14; J: TRBJ1-5; DNA: TGTGCCAGCAGCCCTACAGACCATCAGCCCCAGCATTTT; CDR3: CASSPTDHQPQHF
length: 13; D: TRBD1; size: -; V: TRBV29-1; J: TRBJ1-1; DNA: TGCAGCGTTAAACAGGGGGCGAACACTGAAGCTTTCTTT; CDR3: CSVKQGANTEAFF
length: 15; D: TRBD1; size: -; V: TRBV7-6; J: TRBJ1-5; DNA: TGTGCCAGCAGTTCCGACAGGGGCCCGTTTCAGCCCCAGCATTTT; CDR3: CASSSDRGPFQPQHF
length: 16; D: -; size: -; V: TRBV7-8; J: TRBJ2-2; DNA: TGTGCCAGCAGAAATTACAGGGAAAGGAGCACCGGGGAGCTGTTTTTT; CDR3: CASRNYRERSTGELFF
length: 17; D: -; size: once; V: TRBV7-9; J: TRBJ1-6; DNA: TGTGCCAGCAGCCCCCCTCAGGGGTCCTTCTATAATTCACCCCTCCACTTT; CDR3: CASSPPQGSFYNSPLHF
length: 15; D: -; size: -; V: TRBV6-1; J: TRBJ1-3; DNA: TGTGCCAGCAGTGAAAGGTCAGGGCCAGGAAACACCATATATTTT; CDR3: CASSERSGPGNTIYF
length: 15; D: -; size: -; V: TRBV2; J: TRBJ2-3; DNA: TGTGCCAGCAGTGACGGGGCAGGGGTCACAGATACGCAGTATTTT; CDR3: CASSDGAGVTDTQYF
length: 15; D: TRBD1; size: -; V: TRBV5-1; J: TRBJ2-1; DNA: TGCGCCAGCAGCTTGTTGACAGGGGGTAACCACGAGCAGTTCTTC; CDR3: CASSLLTGGNHEQFF
length: 15; D: -; size: -; V: TRBV5-1; J: TRBJ1-5; DNA: TGCGCCAGCAGCTTGGCCAGGGCTGGCAATCAGCCCCAGCATTTT; CDR3: CASSLARAGNQPQHF
length: 15; D: TRBD2; size: once; V: TRBV10-3; J: TRBJ2-5; DNA: TGTGCCATCAGCGGAGCGGGGGGGGGCCAAGAGACCCAGTACTTC; CDR3: CAISGAGGGQETQYF
length: 13; D: -; size: -; V: TRBV6-6; J: TRBJ2-3; DNA: TGTGCCAGCACCCACAGGGGCACAGATACGCAGTATTTT; CDR3: CASTHRGTDTQYF
length: 15; D: TRBD1; size: -; V: TRBV5-1; J: TRBJ1-5; DNA: TGCGCCAGCAGCTCGACAGGGGACGGCAATCAGCCCCAGCATTTT; CDR3: CASSSTGDGNQPQHF
length: 16; D: -; size: -; V: TRBV5-4; J: TRBJ2-2; DNA: TGTGCCAGCAGCTTGGTGACTACCGGGGGCACCGGGGAGCTGTTTTTT; CDR3: CASSLVTTGGTGELFF
length: 13; D: -; size: -; V: TRBV7-8; J: TRBJ1-1; DNA: TGTGCCAGCAGCTTAGTGAGGCTAACTGAAGCTTTCTTT; CDR3: CASSLVRLTEAFF